Presented here are 3 T cell receptor beta chains from one specimen sequenced in a study of spatial heterogeneity in lung cancer. Study-wide results and caveats: Tumor mutation counts were tracked by expanded intratumoral alpha and beta TCR counts.

Which antigens these TCRs recognize remains unknown. One entry per CDR3 protein results from TCRdb running MiXCR on the 5' RACE reads. In the table there are about 18,000 distinct CDR3 sequences, about 7% of which are singletons. Noted time point: sample taken at primary tumor resection. The sample was lung tumor tissue, taken at surgery. These receptors all come from a female donor with early-stage non-small cell lung cancer.

The rearrangement joins TRBV12-3 or TRBV12-4 to TRBJ2-7; a weak D match, TRBD2 (7 bases). V was clipped by 0 bases and J by 7 bases, with 13 bases between them. The CDR3 length is 14 residues. This chain's CDR3 is CASSLAGGQKEQYF. Here the CDR3 DNA reads TGTGCCAGCAGTTTAGCGGGGGGGCAGAAAGAGCAGTACTTC.

This clonotype was found many times. The chain is built from TRBV7-3 and TRBJ2-1, with 9 positions matching TRBD2. V shed 5 bases, J shed 4 bases, and the junction held 12 bases outside the gene matches. Germline CDR1 and CDR2: SGHTA and FQGTGA. The CDR3 is 17 residues long. In DNA form, the CDR3 reads TGTGCCAGCAGCCGGAGGGGGCTAGCGGGGCGGTACAATGAGCAGTTCTTC. It codes for CASSRRGLAGRYNEQFF.

This clonotype was recorded at least ten times. The rearrangement uses TRBV9 and TRBJ2-5; D is tentatively TRBD1 or TRBD2 (5 bases each). CDR3 length: 13 amino acids. The ends were cut back, 3 bases at V and 2 bases at J, with 8 bases in the middle. Germline CDR1 and CDR2: SGDLS and YYNGEE. CDR3 region: CASSGGPQETQYF. Here the CDR3 DNA reads TGTGCCAGCAGCGGGGGACCTCAAGAGACCCAGTACTTC.